One and the same sample provided the 32 T cell receptor beta chains below, sequenced in a study of T cell changes during pregnancy in multiple sclerosis. The assay was immunoSEQ multiplex PCR, and TCRdb's table has in-frame clones only and misses some. The sample lists approximately 70,000 clones, approximately 95% occurring once. Sequencing used CD4+ T cells from peripheral blood mononuclear cells, obtained after pregnancy. These receptors all stem from a female donor with multiple sclerosis, enrolled in a pregnancy study.

The J gene is TRBJ1-2, the V gene TRBV29-1; weak D call: TRBD1 (6 bases). This CDR3 comprises 17 residues. Trimming shortened V by 4 bases and J by 4 bases, and 25 bases separated the two germline ends. Germline V lookup: CDR1 SQVTM, CDR2 ANQGSEA. The CDR3 DNA follows: TGCAGCGTTGTGAGAAGGGAGGGGGGGGCCGTTGGCTATGGCTACACCTTC. This encodes CSVVRREGGAVGYGYTF.

This clone was observed a few times. This sequence joins TRBV15 and TRBJ2-7; possibly TRBD2 for D (6 bases). Germline lookup yields CDR1 LNHNV and CDR2 YYDKDF (reference sequence). V was cut by 1 base and J by 2 bases, with 6 bases left in between. The CDR3 length is 13 residues. The CDR3 sequence is CATSRGTTYEQYF. CDR3 coding DNA: TGTGCCACCAGCAGAGGGACTACCTACGAGCAGTACTTC.

V usage is TRBV19 and J usage is TRBJ2-5; 7 bases are a match to TRBD2. The ends lost 2 bases at V and 2 bases at J; junction bases unmatched: 11. The CDR3 is 17 amino acids. CDR1 LNHDA and CDR2 SQIVND come from the germline V gene (reference sequence). CDR3 sequence reads: CASSIIVSGMKQETQYF. The CDR3 DNA reads TGTGCCAGTAGTATAATAGTGAGCGGGATGAAACAAGAGACCCAGTACTTC. The complete variable domain, with remaining parts taken from reference TRBV19 and TRBJ2-5, reads DGGITQSPKYLFRKEGQNVTLSCEQNLNHDAMYWYRQDPGQGLRLIYYSQIVNDFQKGDIAEGYSVSREKKESFPLTVTSAQKNPTAFYLCASSIIVSGMKQETQYFGPGTRLLVL.

The V call is TRBV9, the J call TRBJ1-1; D is possibly TRBD1 (5 bases). This CDR3 region has 16 residues. V was trimmed by 0 bases and J by 1 base, leaving 13 bases between them. Per germline, CDR1 SGDLS and CDR2 YYNGEE. CDR3 residues: CASSVGGRLKNTEAFF. In nucleotides, the CDR3 is TGTGCCAGCAGCGTAGGGGGCAGGCTAAAGAACACTGAAGCTTTCTTT. The entire variable domain, with the rest obtained from reference TRBV9 and TRBJ1-1, is as follows: DSGVTQTPKHLITATGQRVTLRCSPRSGDLSVYWYQQSLDQGLQFLIQYYNGEERAKGNILERFSAQQFPDLHSELNLSSLELGDSALYFCASSVGGRLKNTEAFFGQGTRLTVV.

The chain combines TRBV9 with TRBJ1-1, with TRBD1 identical over 7 bases. Germline lookup yields CDR1 SGDLS and CDR2 YYNGEE. Losses at the gene ends were 4 bases for V and 10 bases for J; bases not matched to a gene: 10. The CDR3 is 13 amino acids. CDR3 coding DNA: TGTGCCAGCAGCTCGACAGGGCGAGGGGGAGCTTTCTTT. This encodes CASSSTGRGGAFF.

The table lists this clone with a count of one. The chain carries TRBV6-6 and TRBJ2-1; TRBD2 agrees at 11 bases. Trimming at V came to 6 bases and at J to 10 bases, leaving 14 bases not matched to a gene. The CDR3 runs 16 residues. Germline V gene data show CDR1 as MNHNY and CDR2 as SVGAGI (reference sequence). The DNA for the CDR3 is TGTGCCAGCAGCCCTCGACTAGCGGGACAGTTCGGCGAGCAGTTCTTC. Translation gives CASSPRLAGQFGEQFF.

This clone is a singleton in its sample. This chain uses TRBV9 with TRBJ1-6; D is unresolved. The CDR3 runs 13 residues. The V end was cut by 0 bases, the J end by 7 bases, with 5 bases between. CDR1 and CDR2 (germline): SGDLS, YYNGEE. CDR3 DNA: TGTGCCAGCAGCGTAGATGGCAATTCACCCCTCCACTTT. It translates to CASSVDGNSPLHF.

This clone has a handful of counts. The J gene is TRBJ2-7, the V gene TRBV5-1, with TRBD2 identical over 7 bases. Germline CDR1 and CDR2: SGHRS and YFSETQ. V lost 0 bases, J lost 2 bases, and 5 bases stayed unmatched. The length of the CDR3 is 15 residues. The CDR3 is CASSLGASGTYEQYF. In nucleotides, the CDR3 is TGCGCCAGCAGCTTGGGGGCTAGCGGAACCTACGAGCAGTACTTC.

The chain is built from TRBV25-1 and TRBJ2-1; D is unresolved. Trimming removed 4 bases from V and 7 bases from J, with 8 bases in between. The germline CDR1 and CDR2 sequences are MGHDK and SYGVNS. The CDR3 length is 12 residues. The CDR3 DNA sequence: TGTGCCAGCAGTGGGAGCCTTAATGAGCAGTTCTTC. This gives the protein CASSGSLNEQFF.

The chain links TRBV4-1 to TRBJ2-3, with TRBD2 as a possible D gene (6 bases). CDR1 MGHRA and CDR2 YSYEKL come from the germline V gene. V lost 0 bases and J lost 1, with 17 bases in between. This CDR3 is built from 18 residues. CDR3 protein: CASSQERPQRLGTDTQYF. The CDR3 DNA sequence: TGCGCCAGCAGCCAAGAAAGACCCCAGCGACTAGGCACAGATACGCAGTATTTT.

The V and J genes are TRBV7-8 and TRBJ2-7, with 11 bases aligning to TRBD2. Germline CDR1 reads SGHVS; CDR2 reads FQNEAQ. The length of the CDR3 is 16 residues. V trimming: 4 bases; J trimming: 0 bases; junction bases outside the gene matches: 5. The CDR3 bases are TGTGCCAGCAGCTCGGGGACTAGCGGACCCTCCTACGAGCAGTACTTC. Its protein product is CASSSGTSGPSYEQYF.

Turning to this clone: A junction boundary mismatches the germline segment, possibly from a read error. The chain has TRBV19 and TRBJ2-7, with TRBD1 as a possible D gene (5 bases). This CDR3 spans 15 amino acids. Per the germline V gene, CDR1 is LNHDA and CDR2 is SQIVND (reference sequence). CDR3 residues: CASSKTVKVSSEQYF. In DNA form, the CDR3 reads TGTGCCAGTAGTAAGACAGTCAAGGTCTCCTCCGAGCAGTACTTC.

V is TRBV30 and J is TRBJ1-1; D remains ambiguous. The germline V gene encodes CDR1 GTSNPN and CDR2 SVGIG (reference sequence). The ends were cut back, 6 bases at V and 4 bases at J, with 6 bases in the middle. The CDR3 totals 10 residues. The CDR3 loop reads CACAGTEAFF. CDR3 sequence (DNA): TGTGCCTGTGCGGGCACTGAAGCTTTCTTT.

V usage is TRBV5-8 and J usage is TRBJ2-6; D might be TRBD1 (5 bases). Deletions cut 5 bases from V and 4 bases from J, with 13 bases between. The CDR3 has 15 amino acids. Germline V gene lookup returns CDR1 SGHTS and CDR2 YDEGEE. The CDR3 DNA reads TGTGCCAGCAGGGCAGGGTTTCTGGGGGCCAACGTCCTGACTTTC. It codes for CASRAGFLGANVLTF. Drawing the rest from reference TRBV5-8 and TRBJ2-6, the complete variable domain is EAGVTQSPTHLIKTRGQQATLRCSPISGHTSVYWYQQALGLGLQFLLWYDEGEERNRGNFPPRFSGRQFPNYSSELNVNALELEDSALYLCASRAGFLGANVLTFGAGSRLTVL.

Of note for this clone: Other DNA sequences within the sample encode an identical CDR3. V is TRBV7-8 and J is TRBJ2-1; the D is unclear. Germline assignment: CDR1 SGHVS and CDR2 FQNEAQ. The CDR3 is 15 amino acids. The ends were cut back, 1 base at V and 4 bases at J, with 11 bases in the middle. The CDR3 region is CASSLVGGSYNEQFF. The CDR3 nucleotides are TGTGCCAGCAGCTTAGTAGGCGGATCTTACAATGAGCAGTTCTTC.

The chain carries TRBV5-1 and TRBJ2-1; perhaps TRBD1 as D (6 bases). CDR3 size: 15 residues. Between the trimmed V and J ends, which lost 2 bases and 0 bases, there was a span of 9 bases. Germline CDR1 and CDR2: SGHRS and YFSETQ. This CDR3 reads CASSLTGSSYNEQFF. The CDR3 DNA follows: TGCGCCAGCAGCTTAACAGGGAGCTCCTACAATGAGCAGTTCTTC.

V and J are TRBV18 and TRBJ2-7; possible D gene TRBD1, 5 bases. The CDR3 has 14 amino acids. Between the trimmed V and J ends, which lost 0 bases and 0 bases, there was a span of 6 bases. Germline-derived CDR1 and CDR2 are KGHSH and LQKENI. CDR3 in amino acids: CASSPPTVSYEQYF. CDR3 nucleotide sequence: TGTGCCAGCTCACCACCGACAGTCTCCTACGAGCAGTACTTC.

V and J are TRBV4-2 and TRBJ2-3; 7 nucleotides line up with TRBD2. Per the germline V gene, CDR1 is LGHNA and CDR2 is YNFKEQ. V dropped 3 bases and J dropped 2; count of bases not matched to a gene: 11. The CDR3 length is 17 residues. The CDR3 nucleotides are TGTGCCAGCAGCCATGGGGGGGGGAGCGGGACCACAGATACGCAGTATTTT. Translated: CASSHGGGSGTTDTQYF.

The chain couples TRBV11-2 to TRBJ2-7, with TRBD1 as a possible D gene (6 bases). The germline CDR1 and CDR2 sequences are SGHAT and FQNNGV. V shed 4 bases and J shed 7 bases, with 20 bases lying between them. The length of the CDR3 is 15 residues. CDR3 sequence (DNA): TGTGCCAGCAGCTCGCCCGCAGGGGCAACTCGGGAGCAGTACTTC. This encodes CASSSPAGATREQYF.

The chain has TRBV28 and TRBJ1-2, with 9 bases lining up with TRBD1. Germline V gives CDR1 MDHEN, CDR2 SYDVKM. The CDR3 totals 14 residues. Trimming removed 7 bases from V and 8 bases from J; junction bases left unmatched: 11. CDR3 amino acids: CASTYRGRAFGYTF. CDR3 nucleotide sequence: TGTGCCAGCACATACAGGGGGCGTGCGTTCGGCTACACCTTC.

V is TRBV27 and J is TRBJ2-4, with 8 bases aligning to TRBD1. Germline V gene lookup returns CDR1 MNHEY and CDR2 SMNVEV (reference sequence). The V and J ends lost 5 bases and 7 bases, in that order; junction bases with no gene match: 10. The CDR3 is made up of 15 amino acids. Here the CDR3 reads CASSTRRGLGNIQYF. The CDR3, as DNA: TGTGCCAGCAGTACACGCAGGGGGCTCGGGAACATTCAGTACTTC.

CDR3: CAGAGGGSGANVLTF. The CDR3 coding sequence is TGTGCTGGGGCGGGAGGTGGTTCTGGGGCCAACGTCCTGACTTTC. The chain joins TRBV28 to TRBJ2-6; 8 nucleotides line up with TRBD2. This CDR3 contains 15 residues. In germline, CDR1 is MDHEN, CDR2 SYDVKM.

The chain recombines TRBV19 with TRBJ2-2; 7 positions match TRBD1. Trimming took 5 bases from V and 5 from J; bases not matched to a gene: 8. Germline values: CDR1 LNHDA, CDR2 SQIVND (reference sequence). CDR3 length: 15 residues. DNA of the CDR3: TGTGCCAGTAGTTTCAGACAGGGACGTACCGGGGAGCTGTTTTTT. Protein sequence: CASSFRQGRTGELFF.

This sequence joins TRBV19 and TRBJ2-5; 10 bases map to TRBD2. The J segment lost 4 bases and the V segment lost 10 bases, leaving 12 bases of the junction unmatched. CDR1 is LNHDA and CDR2 is SQIVND in the germline V gene (reference sequence). The CDR3 runs 15 residues. CDR3 coding DNA: TGTGCCAAACCCCTAGGCAGCGGGAGGGGAGAGACCCAGTACTTC. The encoded protein is CAKPLGSGRGETQYF.

CDR3 sequence reads: CASSVVAAPGETQYF. The CDR3 nucleotides read TGTGCCAGCAGCGTAGTGGCCGCTCCGGGGGAGACCCAGTACTTC. The chain is built from TRBV9 and TRBJ2-5; the D gene is possibly TRBD2 (5 bases). V lost 0 bases to trimming and J lost 5 bases, with 14 bases between them. CDR1 is SGDLS and CDR2 is YYNGEE in the germline V gene. This CDR3 is built from 15 residues.

V usage is TRBV6-6 and J usage is TRBJ2-7; D is perhaps TRBD2 (6 bases). Germline CDR1 reads MNHNY; CDR2 reads SVGAGI (reference sequence). Trimming stripped 8 bases from V and 6 bases from J, with 20 bases between. The CDR3 has 14 amino acids. The CDR3: CASEGGNVGFEQYF. The DNA for the CDR3 is TGTGCCAGCGAGGGCGGGAATGTAGGGTTCGAGCAGTACTTC.

The rearrangement joins TRBV19 to TRBJ2-1; tentatively, D is TRBD2 (6 bases). This CDR3 spans 15 amino acids. V was pared by 1 base and J by 6 bases, with 13 bases between. Germline V gene lookup returns CDR1 LNHDA and CDR2 SQIVND (reference sequence). The CDR3 DNA reads TGTGCCAGTAGTATAGTCCCCGGGAGTGGCAATGAGCAGTTCTTC. Its translation: CASSIVPGSGNEQFF.

This clone was seen just once. This chain connects TRBV6-5 to TRBJ2-5; D not resolved. The V gene's germline CDR1 is MNHEY and CDR2 SVGAGI. V dropped 0 bases and J dropped 3 bases, with 5 bases sitting between them. The CDR3 contains 13 residues. For the CDR3, the DNA is TGTGCCAGCAGTTACTCCACTAAAGAGACCCAGTACTTC. Its protein product is CASSYSTKETQYF.

The V gene is TRBV5-1, the J gene TRBJ2-5, with D tentatively TRBD2 (6 bases). This CDR3 contains 14 residues. Trimming took off 5 bases at V and 0 bases at J, with 11 bases between the two ends. Germline loops: CDR1 SGHRS, CDR2 YFSETQ. The CDR3 DNA reads as TGCGCCAGCAGAATTAGCGGCTACCAAGAGACCCAGTACTTC. It codes for CASRISGYQETQYF.

This clone appeared once. The rearrangement uses TRBV9 and TRBJ2-3, with D uncertain. CDR3 length equals 15 residues. With 0 bases removed from V and 1 base from J, the gap between germline ends came to 9 bases. The germline CDR1 and CDR2 sequences are SGDLS and YYNGEE. The CDR3 DNA reads TGTGCCAGCAGCGTAGGGCGGCTCGGCACAGATACGCAGTATTTT. Translated: CASSVGRLGTDTQYF.

The rearrangement links TRBV15 to TRBJ2-1, with 11 bases matching TRBD2. CDR1 is LNHNV and CDR2 is YYDKDF in the germline V gene (reference sequence). The CDR3 has 19 residues. V gave up 1 base and J gave up 3 bases; unmatched junction bases: 11. The CDR3 DNA sequence: TGTGCCACCAGCAGAGGGGGGACTAGCGGCACGACCTTCTACAATGAGCAGTTCTTC. Residues: CATSRGGTSGTTFYNEQFF.

The gene calls are TRBV5-1 and TRBJ2-7; a possible D gene is TRBD1 (6 bases). CDR1 is SGHRS and CDR2 is YFSETQ in the germline V gene. The length of the CDR3 is 15 residues. Trimming cost V 0 bases and J 2 bases, with 12 bases left between them. The CDR3: CASSLGGQLAYEQYF. The CDR3 nucleotides are TGCGCCAGCAGCTTGGGCGGACAGTTAGCCTACGAGCAGTACTTC.